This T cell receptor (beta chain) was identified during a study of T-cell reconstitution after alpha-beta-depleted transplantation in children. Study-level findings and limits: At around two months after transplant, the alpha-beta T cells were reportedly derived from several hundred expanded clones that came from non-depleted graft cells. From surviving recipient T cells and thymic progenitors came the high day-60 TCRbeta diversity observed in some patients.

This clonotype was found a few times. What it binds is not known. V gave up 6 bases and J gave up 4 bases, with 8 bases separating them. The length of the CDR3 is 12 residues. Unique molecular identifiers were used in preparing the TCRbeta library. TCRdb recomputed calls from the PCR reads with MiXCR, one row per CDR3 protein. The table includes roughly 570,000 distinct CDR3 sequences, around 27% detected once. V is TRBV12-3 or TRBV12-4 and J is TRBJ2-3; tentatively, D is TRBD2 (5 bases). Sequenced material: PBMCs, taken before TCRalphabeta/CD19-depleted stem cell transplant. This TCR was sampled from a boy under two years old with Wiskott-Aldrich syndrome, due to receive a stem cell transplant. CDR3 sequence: CASRSGADTQYF. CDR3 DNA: TGTGCCAGCAGGAGCGGAGCAGATACGCAGTATTTT.